This T cell receptor beta chain was observed in a study of shared clonotypes between healthy human individuals. The V and J ends lost 5 bases and 6 bases, in that order; junction bases with no gene match: 6. Germline-derived CDR1 and CDR2 are SGHTA and FQGNSA. CDR3 length: 15 residues. To note about this clone: Its antigen is unidentified.

Method: immunoSEQ multiplex PCR; TCRdb's copy keeps in-frame clones and lacks some. The sample records millions of clones, roughly 96% being singletons. Whole-study results and caveats: Collection of samples was limited to blood; tissue repertoires likely differ.

The receptor was isolated from a man aged 18 to 30 in good health. Input material: naive CD4+ T cells sorted from blood. Subset specified: CD45RA+ positively selected. The V and J genes are TRBV7-2 and TRBJ1-6; 8 nucleotides align to TRBD1. The CDR3 loop reads CASSLWTGSNSPLHF. CDR3 coding DNA: TGTGCCAGCAGCCTCTGGACAGGGAGTAATTCACCCCTCCACTTT.